These 7 T cell receptor beta chains originate from one sample sequenced in a study of blood T cell repertoires in COVID-19. Repertoires were generated with immunoSEQ multiplex PCR, while TCRdb's copy carries only in-frame clones and drops some. Among under 250,000 clones, roughly four fifths were seen once, and the ten largest hold 3% to 4.5%. Sample: PBMCs or T cells enriched from blood (not recorded which). Receptors were obtained from a woman in her forties who had been exposed to COVID-19.

The chain uses TRBV5-1 and TRBJ2-1; 10 nucleotides align to TRBD2. Germline trimming cut 5 bases from V and 6 bases from J; bases unmatched to any gene: 8. Germline CDR1 and CDR2: SGHRS and YFSETQ. This CDR3 is built from 15 residues. This CDR3 reads CASSVAPSGGNEQFF. Here the CDR3 DNA reads TGCGCCAGCAGTGTGGCGCCTAGCGGGGGCAATGAGCAGTTCTTC.

This chain connects TRBV2 to TRBJ1-5; the match to TRBD1 covers 7 bases. CDR3 size: 15 residues. Per the germline V gene, CDR1 is SNHLY and CDR2 is FYNNEI. V shed 1 base, J shed 7 bases, and the junction held 7 bases outside the gene matches. The CDR3, as DNA: TGTGCCAGCAGTGAAGGGACAGGACTCTACCAGCCCCAGCATTTT. As protein: CASSEGTGLYQPQHF.

The chain recombines TRBV12-3 or TRBV12-4 with TRBJ2-1, with 8 bases that match TRBD1. Losses at the gene ends were 5 bases for V and 14 bases for J; bases not matched to a gene: 5. The CDR3 has 11 residues. The CDR3 region has the DNA TGTGCCAGCAGTCCGAGGACAGGGAAGTTCTTC. Protein sequence: CASSPRTGKFF.

This clone was recorded only once. J is TRBJ1-1 and V is TRBV3-1 (or the pseudogene TRBV3-2), with TRBD1 matching 9 bases. This CDR3 has 11 amino acids. Germline V gene lookup returns CDR1 LGHDT and CDR2 YNNKEL (reference sequence). V shed 5 bases and J 12 bases; nucleotides not matched to a gene: 4. The CDR3 loop is CASSEGQGTFF. In nucleotides, the CDR3 is TGTGCCAGCAGCGAGGGACAGGGTACTTTCTTT.

This sequence joins TRBV9 and TRBJ2-1, with TRBD2 identical over 11 bases. Trimming at V came to 3 bases and at J to 7 bases, leaving 3 bases not matched to a gene. This CDR3 contains 14 residues. Germline V gives CDR1 SGDLS, CDR2 YYNGEE. The DNA of the CDR3 is TGTGCCAGCAGCGCTAGCGGGGGGCCGAATGAGCAGTTCTTC. Amino acids: CASSASGGPNEQFF.

The chain recombines TRBV27 with TRBJ2-1; a possible D gene is TRBD2 (6 bases). The length of the CDR3 is 15 residues. Germline-derived CDR1 and CDR2 are MNHEY and SMNVEV (reference sequence). The ends were cut back, 3 bases at V and 7 bases at J, with 16 bases in the middle. The CDR3 bases are TGTGCCAGCAGTTTTCTCGCCGGGGGACGGAATGAGCAGTTCTTC. Its translation: CASSFLAGGRNEQFF.

This clone was counted once. V usage is TRBV7-2 and J usage is TRBJ1-1; no firm D call. The CDR3 contains 15 residues. Trimming removed 1 base from V and 4 bases from J, with 13 bases in between. Germline CDR1 and CDR2: SGHTA and FQGNSA. The CDR3 reads CASSLGSTGSTEAFF. The CDR3, as DNA: TGTGCCAGCAGCTTAGGGTCGACCGGGAGCACTGAAGCTTTCTTT. Combining the CDR3 with reference TRBV7-2 and TRBJ1-1 gives the whole variable domain GAGVSQSPSNKVTEKGKDVELRCDPISGHTALYWYRQSLGQGLEFLIYFQGNSAPDKSGLPSDRFSAERTGGSVSTLTIQRTQQEDSAVYLCASSLGSTGSTEAFFGQGTRLTVV.